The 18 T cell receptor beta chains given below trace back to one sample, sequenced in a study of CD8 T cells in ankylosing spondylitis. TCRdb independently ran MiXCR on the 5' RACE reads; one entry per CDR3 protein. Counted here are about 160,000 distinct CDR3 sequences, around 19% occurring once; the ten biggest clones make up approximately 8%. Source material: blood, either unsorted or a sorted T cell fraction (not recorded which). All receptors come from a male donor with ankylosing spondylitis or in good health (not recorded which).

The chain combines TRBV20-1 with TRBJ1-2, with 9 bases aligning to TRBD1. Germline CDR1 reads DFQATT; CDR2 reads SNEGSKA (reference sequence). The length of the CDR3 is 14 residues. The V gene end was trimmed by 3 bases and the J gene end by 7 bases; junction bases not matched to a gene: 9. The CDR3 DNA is TGCAGTGCTAGCGCCTCCGGGACAGGGACTGGCTACACCTTC. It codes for CSASASGTGTGYTF.

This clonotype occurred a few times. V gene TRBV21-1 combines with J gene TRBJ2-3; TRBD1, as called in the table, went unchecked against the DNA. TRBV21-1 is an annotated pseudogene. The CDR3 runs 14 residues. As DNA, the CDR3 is TGTGCCAGCAGAAACAGGGGGCCGGCAGATACGCAGTATTTT. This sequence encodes CASRNRGPADTQYF.

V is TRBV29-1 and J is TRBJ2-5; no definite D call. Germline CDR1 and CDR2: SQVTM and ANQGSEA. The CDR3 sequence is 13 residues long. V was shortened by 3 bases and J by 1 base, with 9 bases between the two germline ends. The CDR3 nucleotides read TGCAGCGTTGATCTTGGCAGCCAAGAGACCCAGTACTTC. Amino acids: CSVDLGSQETQYF.

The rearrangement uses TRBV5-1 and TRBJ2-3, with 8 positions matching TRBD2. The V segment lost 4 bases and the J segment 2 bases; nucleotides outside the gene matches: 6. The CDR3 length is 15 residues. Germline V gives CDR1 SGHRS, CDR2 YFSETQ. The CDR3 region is CASSKLAGTTDTQYF. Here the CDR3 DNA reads TGCGCCAGCAGCAAGTTAGCGGGAACCACAGATACGCAGTATTTT. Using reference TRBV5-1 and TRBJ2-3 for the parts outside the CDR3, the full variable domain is KAGVTQTPRYLIKTRGQQVTLSCSPISGHRSVSWYQQTPGQGLQFLFEYFSETQRNKGNFPGRFSGRQFSNSRSEMNVSTLELGDSALYLCASSKLAGTTDTQYFGPGTRLTVL.

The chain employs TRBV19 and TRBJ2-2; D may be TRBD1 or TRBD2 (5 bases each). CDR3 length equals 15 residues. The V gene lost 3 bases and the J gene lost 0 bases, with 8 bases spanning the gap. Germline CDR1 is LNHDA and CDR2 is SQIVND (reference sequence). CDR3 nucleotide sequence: TGTGCCAGTAGTATGGGGACCACGAACACCGGGGAGCTGTTTTTT. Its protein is CASSMGTTNTGELFF.

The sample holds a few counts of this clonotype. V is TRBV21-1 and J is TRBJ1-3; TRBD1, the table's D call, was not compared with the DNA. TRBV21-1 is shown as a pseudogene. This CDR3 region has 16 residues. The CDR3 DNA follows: TGTGCCAGCAGCAAAGGAAGGACAGATTTTGGAAACACCATATATTTT. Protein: CASSKGRTDFGNTIYF.

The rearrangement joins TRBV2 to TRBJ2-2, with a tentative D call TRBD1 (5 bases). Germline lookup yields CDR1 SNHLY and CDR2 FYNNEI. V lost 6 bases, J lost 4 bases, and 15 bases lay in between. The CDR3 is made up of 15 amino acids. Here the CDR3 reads CASSPWGGVTGELFF. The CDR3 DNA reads TGTGCCAGCAGCCCCTGGGGCGGAGTCACCGGGGAGCTGTTTTTT.

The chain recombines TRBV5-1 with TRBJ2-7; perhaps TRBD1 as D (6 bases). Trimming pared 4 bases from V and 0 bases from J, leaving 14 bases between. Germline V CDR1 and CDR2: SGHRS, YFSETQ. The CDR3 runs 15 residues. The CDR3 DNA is TGCGCCAGCAGCCCCTCGACAGGAACCTCCTACGAGCAGTACTTC. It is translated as CASSPSTGTSYEQYF.

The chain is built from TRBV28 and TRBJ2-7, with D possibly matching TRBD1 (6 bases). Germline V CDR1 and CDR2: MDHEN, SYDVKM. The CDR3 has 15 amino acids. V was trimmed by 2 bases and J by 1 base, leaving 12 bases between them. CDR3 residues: CASSLPLQGSYEQYF. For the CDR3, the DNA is TGTGCCAGCAGTTTACCCCTACAGGGTTCCTACGAGCAGTACTTC. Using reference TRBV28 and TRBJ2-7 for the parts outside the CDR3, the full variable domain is DVKVTQSSRYLVKRTGEKVFLECVQDMDHENMFWYRQDPGLGLRLIYFSYDVKMKEKGDIPEGYSVSREKKERFSLILESASTNQTSMYLCASSLPLQGSYEQYFGPGTRLTVT.

The CDR3, as DNA: TGTGCCAGCAGCGTTTGGACTAGCGGGACTCAACCGGACCAGTTCTTC. Translated: CASSVWTSGTQPDQFF. The chain combines TRBV7-9 with TRBJ2-1; TRBD2 agrees at 12 bases. Germline V gives CDR1 SEHNR, CDR2 FQNEAQ (reference sequence). Germline trimming cut 5 bases from V and 13 bases from J; bases unmatched to any gene: 15. CDR3 size: 16 residues.

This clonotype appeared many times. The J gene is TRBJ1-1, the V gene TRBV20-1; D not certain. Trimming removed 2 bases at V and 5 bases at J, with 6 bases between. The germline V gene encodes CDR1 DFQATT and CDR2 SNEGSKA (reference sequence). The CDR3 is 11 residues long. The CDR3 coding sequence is TGCAGTGCTAGAAGGGAGACTGAAGCTTTCTTT. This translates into CSARRETEAFF.

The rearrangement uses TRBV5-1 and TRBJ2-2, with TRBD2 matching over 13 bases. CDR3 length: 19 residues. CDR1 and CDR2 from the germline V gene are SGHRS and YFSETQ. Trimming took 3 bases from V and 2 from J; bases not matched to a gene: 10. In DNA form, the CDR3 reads TGCGCCAGCAGCTCCCCGGGACTAGCGGGACACTTAAACACCGGGGAGCTGTTTTTT. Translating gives CASSSPGLAGHLNTGELFF.

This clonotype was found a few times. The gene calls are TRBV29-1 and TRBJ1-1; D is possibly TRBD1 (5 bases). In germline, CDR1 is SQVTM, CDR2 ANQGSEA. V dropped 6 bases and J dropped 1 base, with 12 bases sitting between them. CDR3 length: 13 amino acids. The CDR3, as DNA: TGCAGCGTGCACACCGGGGCGAACACTGAAGCTTTCTTT. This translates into CSVHTGANTEAFF. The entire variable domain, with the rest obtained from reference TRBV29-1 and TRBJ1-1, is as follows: SAVISQKPSRDICQRGTSLTIQCQVDSQVTMMFWYRQQPGQSLTLIATANQGSEATYESGFVIDKFPISRPNLTFSTLTVSNMSPEDSSIYLCSVHTGANTEAFFGQGTRLTVV.

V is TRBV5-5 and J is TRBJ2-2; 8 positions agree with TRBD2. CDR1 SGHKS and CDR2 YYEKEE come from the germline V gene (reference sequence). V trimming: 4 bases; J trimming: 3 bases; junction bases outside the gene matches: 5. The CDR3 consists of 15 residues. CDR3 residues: CASSRGLVHTGELFF. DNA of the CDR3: TGTGCCAGCAGCAGGGGACTAGTTCACACCGGGGAGCTGTTTTTT.

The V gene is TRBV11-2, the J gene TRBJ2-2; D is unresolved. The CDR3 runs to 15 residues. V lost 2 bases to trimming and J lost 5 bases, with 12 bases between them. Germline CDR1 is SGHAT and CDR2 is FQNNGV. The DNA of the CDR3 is TGTGCCAGCAGCTTACCGGTTCTGGTGACCGGGGAGCTGTTTTTT. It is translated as CASSLPVLVTGELFF.

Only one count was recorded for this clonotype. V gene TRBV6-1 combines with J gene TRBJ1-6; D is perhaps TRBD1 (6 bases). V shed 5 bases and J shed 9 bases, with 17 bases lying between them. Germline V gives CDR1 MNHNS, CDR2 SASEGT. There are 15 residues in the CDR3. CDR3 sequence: CASSREGQLGSPLHF. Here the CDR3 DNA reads TGTGCCAGCAGTCGAGAGGGACAACTCGGTTCACCCCTCCACTTT.

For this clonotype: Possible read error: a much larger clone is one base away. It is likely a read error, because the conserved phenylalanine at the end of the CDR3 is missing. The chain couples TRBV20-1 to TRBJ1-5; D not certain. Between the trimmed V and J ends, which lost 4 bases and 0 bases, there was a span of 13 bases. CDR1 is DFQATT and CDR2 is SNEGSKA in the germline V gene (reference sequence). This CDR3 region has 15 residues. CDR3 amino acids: CSAKTEIASNQPQHL. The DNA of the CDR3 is TGCAGTGCTAAGACGGAGATAGCTAGCAATCAGCCCCAGCATCTT.

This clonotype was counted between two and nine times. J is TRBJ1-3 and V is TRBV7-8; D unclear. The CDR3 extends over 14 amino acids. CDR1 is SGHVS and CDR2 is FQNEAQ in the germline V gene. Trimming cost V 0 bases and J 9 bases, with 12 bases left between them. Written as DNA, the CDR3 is TGTGCCAGCAGCTTAGCCATCCACTGGGCCACCATATATTTT. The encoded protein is CASSLAIHWATIYF.